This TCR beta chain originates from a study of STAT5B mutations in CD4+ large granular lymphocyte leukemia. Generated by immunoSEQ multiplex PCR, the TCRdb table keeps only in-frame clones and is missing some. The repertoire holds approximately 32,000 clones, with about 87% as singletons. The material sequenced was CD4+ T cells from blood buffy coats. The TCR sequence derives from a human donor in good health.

The CDR3 DNA reads as TGTGCCAGCAGTTACCTGGGACAGTCCTACGAGCAGTACTTC. Translation: CASSYLGQSYEQYF. The rearrangement uses TRBV6-5 and TRBJ2-7, with 7 bases lining up with TRBD1. The CDR3 is 14 residues long. CDR1 and CDR2 (germline): MNHEY, SVGAGI. V was clipped by 2 bases and J by 1 base; unmatched bases: 2.